Listed below are T cell receptor beta chains from one sample, sequenced in a study of T cells expressing NK-cell markers. TCRdb reprocessed the 5' RACE reads and keeps a single row for each CDR3 protein, giving no DNA. In all, the sample yields around 280,000 distinct CDR3 sequences. The source material was blood T cells: a sorted CD56 or NKG2C T cell subset, CD4+ or CD8+ T cells, or bulk PBMC T cells (not recorded which). The receptors were gathered from a man aged 18-30 years in good health. The CDR3 runs from the conserved cysteine through the conserved F or W. Fields, in order: V gene, J gene, CDR3 protein.

v_call: TRBV5-1; j_call: TRBJ2-1; cdr3_aa: CASSLAGAGGYNEQFF
v_call: TRBV12-3/TRBV12-4; j_call: TRBJ1-2; cdr3_aa: CASSDRANYGYTF
v_call: TRBV20-1; j_call: TRBJ2-7; cdr3_aa: CSARGTRGGKPYEQYF
v_call: TRBV29-1; j_call: TRBJ1-1; cdr3_aa: CSGQTGGVTEAFF
v_call: TRBV5-4; j_call: TRBJ1-2; cdr3_aa: CASSRDGEIYGYTF
v_call: TRBV18; j_call: TRBJ2-7; cdr3_aa: CASSRGQGASVPQYF
v_call: TRBV12-3/TRBV12-4; j_call: TRBJ1-6; cdr3_aa: CASSLGGGGVALHF
v_call: TRBV24-1; j_call: TRBJ2-1; cdr3_aa: CATATGGTGNEQFF
v_call: TRBV18; j_call: TRBJ2-1; cdr3_aa: CASSRDSSYNEQFF
v_call: TRBV12-3/TRBV12-4; j_call: TRBJ2-7; cdr3_aa: CASSSGTPAAYEQYF
v_call: TRBV19; j_call: TRBJ2-6; cdr3_aa: CASKIWGNSGANVLTF
v_call: TRBV4-2; j_call: TRBJ2-5; cdr3_aa: CASSQELAGAQETQYF
v_call: TRBV20-1; j_call: TRBJ1-2; cdr3_aa: CSALGGNYGYTF
v_call: TRBV4-2; j_call: TRBJ2-7; cdr3_aa: CASSQDLGSSYEQYF
v_call: TRBV18; j_call: TRBJ1-4; cdr3_aa: CASSPQGTATNEKLFF
v_call: TRBV20-1; j_call: TRBJ2-4; cdr3_aa: CSARDGGEEGAKNIQYF
v_call: TRBV7-6; j_call: TRBJ2-7; cdr3_aa: CASSLAQASGEQYF
v_call: TRBV5-1; j_call: TRBJ2-1; cdr3_aa: CASSLGSSLPPWGYNEQFF
v_call: TRBV29-1; j_call: TRBJ2-3; cdr3_aa: CSVPSGRGPFADTQYF
v_call: TRBV29-1; j_call: TRBJ2-5; cdr3_aa: CSVALAGGALETQYF
v_call: TRBV21-1; j_call: TRBJ2-5; cdr3_aa: CASSKISFPGETQYF
v_call: TRBV12-3/TRBV12-4; j_call: TRBJ2-1; cdr3_aa: CASTGPARLSRGNEQFF
v_call: TRBV5-8; j_call: TRBJ2-2; cdr3_aa: CASSLDATVLTGELFF
v_call: TRBV7-2; j_call: TRBJ2-1; cdr3_aa: CASSSTSGRAGEQFF
v_call: TRBV6-5; j_call: TRBJ2-3; cdr3_aa: CASSYGSSGSDTQYF
v_call: TRBV10-3; j_call: TRBJ1-1; cdr3_aa: CAISESGDRSEAFF
v_call: TRBV20-1; j_call: TRBJ2-1; cdr3_aa: CSARDRDRGYNEQFF
v_call: TRBV5-6; j_call: TRBJ2-1; cdr3_aa: CASSEDLISYNEQFF
v_call: TRBV12-3/TRBV12-4; j_call: TRBJ1-6; cdr3_aa: CASSFGIRGSPLHF
v_call: TRBV7-8; j_call: TRBJ2-7; cdr3_aa: CASSPPGQGQYEQYF
v_call: TRBV5-4; j_call: TRBJ2-1; cdr3_aa: CASSSPGYNEQFF
v_call: TRBV20-1; j_call: TRBJ2-7; cdr3_aa: CSAPREQHLYEQYF
v_call: TRBV29-1; j_call: TRBJ2-1; cdr3_aa: CSVAGTSVFRPRGEQFF
v_call: TRBV5-1; j_call: TRBJ2-1; cdr3_aa: CASRNANEQFF
v_call: TRBV20-1; j_call: TRBJ2-7; cdr3_aa: CSASPLLAGGSYEQYF
v_call: TRBV10-3; j_call: TRBJ2-3; cdr3_aa: CAIRSSGSTLDTQYF
v_call: TRBV7-2; j_call: TRBJ2-7; cdr3_aa: CASSRDWYEQYF
v_call: TRBV4-3; j_call: TRBJ2-5; cdr3_aa: CASSQDRWGGETQYF
v_call: TRBV6-1; j_call: TRBJ1-2; cdr3_aa: CASSLYGTGANYGYTF
v_call: TRBV6-1; j_call: TRBJ1-3; cdr3_aa: CASSQHPKQGGSGNTIYF
v_call: TRBV14; j_call: TRBJ2-5; cdr3_aa: CASSQAPYGGLWETQYF
v_call: TRBV5-1; j_call: TRBJ2-1; cdr3_aa: CASSPDKDEQFF
v_call: TRBV18; j_call: TRBJ2-3; cdr3_aa: CASSPLDTQYF
v_call: TRBV12-3/TRBV12-4; j_call: TRBJ2-2; cdr3_aa: CASSFASGIADTGELFF